These 19 T cell receptor beta chains originate from one sample sequenced in a study of blood T cells in healthy people across ages (dated by TCRdb to about 2015). Receptor libraries were prepared by 5' RACE. The data were produced on an Illumina HiSeq 2500. The second PCR ran for about 6 to 11 cycles and used a J-beta primer mix along with a sample-barcoded 5' primer. TCRdb cleaned the public reads at Q25 with fastp, built clones with MiXCR and kept in-frame beta chains. Merged by CDR3 protein, the rows form single entries marked with the most common genes and DNA. The sample table holds 650,000 to 1,000,000 distinct CDR3 sequences, of which roughly 35% were seen once. The ten largest account for 10% to 15% of the sample. Sequenced: blood. Receptors originate from a man aged 18 to 29 in good health.

This clonotype was found many times. The gene calls are TRBV29-1 and TRBJ2-1, with TRBD1 identical over 7 bases. J was trimmed by 1 base and V by 6 bases; bases with no gene match: 3. The CDR3 is 13 amino acids. The V gene's germline CDR1 is SQVTM and CDR2 ANQGSEA. This chain's CDR3 is CSVYRGSYNEQFF. As DNA, the CDR3 is TGCAGCGTATACAGGGGATCCTACAATGAGCAGTTCTTC.

The table lists this clonotype with many counts. The CDR3: CASSQDRDRGSDTQYF. For the CDR3, the DNA is TGTGCCAGCAGCCAAGATCGGGACAGGGGTTCAGATACGCAGTATTTT. The chain uses TRBV4-2 and TRBJ2-3; TRBD1 agrees at 10 bases. The CDR3 runs 16 residues. Germline lookup yields CDR1 LGHNA and CDR2 YNFKEQ. V gave up 0 bases and J gave up 4 bases; unmatched junction bases: 4.

This clonotype was seen a handful of times. This rearrangement joins TRBV12-3 or TRBV12-4 to TRBJ2-4; 8 bases match TRBD1. Trimming cost V 6 bases and J 3 bases; bases outside gene matches: 10. This CDR3 spans 16 amino acids. CDR3 region: CASRQQGVGFKNIQYF. The CDR3 DNA reads as TGTGCCAGCAGACAACAGGGGGTGGGTTTCAAAAACATTCAGTACTTC.

V and J are TRBV20-1 and TRBJ1-5, with D perhaps matching TRBD1 (6 bases). Germline CDR1 is DFQATT and CDR2 is SNEGSKA (reference sequence). V was trimmed by 0 bases and J by 3 bases, leaving 9 bases between them. The CDR3 consists of 14 residues. Written as DNA, the CDR3 is TGCAGTGCTAGAGATTACAGGGTCAATCAGCCCCAGCATTTT. Protein sequence: CSARDYRVNQPQHF.

This chain links TRBV9 with TRBJ2-1; TRBD2 matches 8 bases. This CDR3 spans 12 amino acids. J gave up 15 bases and V 0 bases, and 5 bases lay outside the gene matches. The V gene's germline CDR1 is SGDLS and CDR2 YYNGEE. The CDR3 bases are TGTGCCAGCAGCGTAGACGGGAGGGATCCGTTCTTC. It encodes CASSVDGRDPFF.

In this sample, this clonotype turned up a few times. V is TRBV6-6 and J is TRBJ1-2; a weak D match, TRBD1 (6 bases). Germline CDR1 reads MNHNY; CDR2 reads SVGAGI (reference sequence). Trimming left V 5 bases short and J 9 bases short, with 16 bases between. The CDR3 length is 13 residues. The CDR3 region is CASSPVRGGSYTF. In DNA form, the CDR3 reads TGTGCCAGCAGTCCCGTGCGAGGGGGGAGCTACACCTTC.

This clonotype was seen a handful of times. This chain links TRBV4-1 with TRBJ2-7; D is undetermined. The V end lost 0 bases, the J end lost 0 bases, and 6 bases lay between the germline ends. The germline V gene encodes CDR1 MGHRA and CDR2 YSYEKL. The CDR3 sequence is 14 residues long. CDR3 protein: CASSQEPSSYEQYF. The CDR3 DNA reads TGCGCCAGCAGCCAAGAGCCGAGCTCCTACGAGCAGTACTTC.

This clonotype has just a few counts. V and J are TRBV29-1 and TRBJ1-2; 7 nucleotides agree with TRBD1. Trimming cost V 6 bases and J 5 bases; bases outside gene matches: 6. The germline CDR1 and CDR2 sequences are SQVTM and ANQGSEA. The CDR3 length is 12 residues. This chain's CDR3 is CSVYDREYGYTF. The CDR3, as DNA: TGCAGCGTATACGACAGGGAATATGGCTACACCTTC.

V and J are TRBV27 and TRBJ1-2; D remains unclear. V lost 5 bases and J 3 bases, leaving 13 bases between the germline ends. Germline CDR1 and CDR2: MNHEY and SMNVEV (reference sequence). This CDR3 comprises 14 residues. CDR3 coding DNA: TGTGCCAGCAGTCCAAGCGAGGGAGACTATGGCTACACCTTC. It translates to CASSPSEGDYGYTF.

The rearrangement links TRBV29-1 to TRBJ2-1; 10 nucleotides agree with TRBD2. Germline lookup yields CDR1 SQVTM and CDR2 ANQGSEA. V was pared by 7 bases and J by 8 bases, with 8 bases of the junction left unmatched. CDR3 size: 13 residues. This CDR3 reads CSGNSGGFDEQFF. CDR3 coding DNA: TGCAGCGGGAATAGCGGGGGGTTTGATGAGCAGTTCTTC.

The chain joins TRBV6-6 to TRBJ1-1, with a weak D call TRBD1 (6 bases). CDR1 and CDR2 (germline): MNHNY, SVGAGI (reference sequence). This CDR3 contains 13 residues. The ends were cut back, 6 bases at V and 2 bases at J, with 10 bases in the middle. The CDR3 DNA is TGTGCCAGCAGCACGGACAGTAACACTGAAGCTTTCTTT. It specifies CASSTDSNTEAFF.

Of note for this clonotype: This may be a read error: a much more frequent sequence differs by one nucleotide. The CDR3 loop reads CSARDRLGAEQFF. The CDR3 region has the DNA TGCAGTGCTAGAGATCGCCTAGGGGCTGAGCAGTTCTTC. The rearrangement uses TRBV20-1 and TRBJ2-1; D is possibly TRBD1 (5 bases). Trimming pared 0 bases from V and 9 bases from J, leaving 12 bases between. The CDR3 is 13 amino acids. CDR1 DFQATT and CDR2 SNEGSKA come from the germline V gene (reference sequence).

V is TRBV20-1 and J is TRBJ1-5, with D perhaps matching TRBD1 (6 bases). Trimming took off 2 bases at V and 1 base at J, with 12 bases between the two ends. Germline CDR1 is DFQATT and CDR2 is SNEGSKA (reference sequence). The CDR3 runs to 15 residues. CDR3 sequence (DNA): TGCAGTGCTAGACCACAGGGCCAAAGCAATCAGCCCCAGCATTTT. Protein product: CSARPQGQSNQPQHF.

Details on this clonotype: A much larger clone is a single base away; this may be a read error. This chain links TRBV12-3 or TRBV12-4 with TRBJ1-2; tentative D call: TRBD1 (5 bases). Trimming removed 6 bases at V and 1 base at J, with 15 bases between. The CDR3 is made up of 15 amino acids. The CDR3 here is CASSRGSVGNYGYTF. The DNA for the CDR3 is TGTGCCAGCAGCCGGGGGAGTGTGGGTAACTATGGCTACACCTTC.

A few counts support this clonotype. The chain uses TRBV7-2 and TRBJ2-1; no firm D call. CDR1 and CDR2 from the germline V gene are SGHTA and FQGNSA. CDR3 size: 15 residues. V lost 2 bases to trimming and J lost 0 bases, with 8 bases between them. The CDR3: CASSLTAISYNEQFF. The CDR3 DNA follows: TGTGCCAGCAGCTTAACAGCGATCTCCTACAATGAGCAGTTCTTC.

Turning to this clonotype: A much larger clone lies a single base off, so this may be a read error. CDR3 DNA sequence: TGTGCCAGCAGTACCCTAGCGGGCAGATCCTACAATGAGCAGTACTTC. It translates to CASSTLAGRSYNEQYF. The J gene is TRBJ2-1, the V gene TRBV12-3 or TRBV12-4, with 8 nucleotides matching TRBD2. With the DNA end fitting TRBJ2-7 better, the J assignment may be wrong. This CDR3 spans 16 amino acids.

This clonotype was seen more than once but under ten times. The J gene is TRBJ1-6, the V gene TRBV7-2; D is unclear. CDR3 length: 16 amino acids. CDR1 and CDR2 from the germline V gene are SGHTA and FQGNSA. V lost 0 bases to trimming and J lost 9 bases, with 15 bases between them. CDR3: CASSLALQQAISPLHF. DNA of the CDR3: TGTGCCAGCAGCTTAGCGCTGCAGCAAGCTATTTCACCCCTCCACTTT.

About this clonotype: It may be a read error: a sequence one base away is much more abundant. The CDR3 bases are TGTGCCATCAGTCGGGACACCCGTCGGGAGACCCAGTACTTC. Its translation is CAISRDTRRETQYF. The gene calls are TRBV12-3 or TRBV12-4 and TRBJ2-5; D might be TRBD1 (6 bases). This CDR3 has 14 residues.

This clonotype turned up a few times. The V call is TRBV14, the J call TRBJ2-5; TRBD2 is a possible D gene (6 bases). V was cut by 1 base and J by 2 bases, with 14 bases left in between. There are 16 residues in the CDR3. Germline-derived CDR1 and CDR2 are SGHDN and FVKESK. The CDR3 DNA reads as TGTGCCAGCAGCCAAGTCGGGACTGGGCAACAAGAGACCCAGTACTTC. It specifies CASSQVGTGQQETQYF.